The subject of this entry is one T cell receptor (beta chain). Measured with immunoSEQ multiplex PCR; TCRdb has only the in-frame clones, and not every one. The sample contains fewer than 15,000 clones, 75% to 85% of which appear only once. This record comes from a study of control samples from healthy donors and cancer patients. The CDR3 has 15 residues. CDR1 SGDLS and CDR2 YYNGEE come from the germline V gene. The V and J ends lost 6 bases and 4 bases respectively, with 14 bases between them. The origin of this receptor is a male donor with melanoma. Sequencing was carried out using formalin-fixed, paraffin-embedded tissue. The chain combines TRBV9 with TRBJ2-6, with D unclear. CDR3 nucleotide sequence: TGTGCCAGCACCCCCGGGCATCTGGGGGCCAACGTCCTGACTTTC. This codes for CASTPGHLGANVLTF.